This is a list of T cell receptor beta chains from one sample in a study of CD8+CD57+ T cells in acquired aplastic anemia. MiXCR was run by TCRdb on the reads, yielding one entry per CDR3 protein. The sample lists around 50,000 distinct CDR3 sequences, around 72% seen once, with roughly 34% in the top ten. Sequenced sample: sorted CD4+, CD8+, or CD8+CD57+ T cells (not recorded which) from PBMCs. Receptors were obtained from a human donor in good health, serving as a control. CDR3s include the opening cysteine and the closing phenylalanine or tryptophan. Each record gives: J gene, D gene, clone size, V gene, CDR3 length, CDR3 protein, CDR3 DNA. A D gene is named only where the DNA matches it firmly. A clone size is listed for some rows: how often the clone was seen (once, few, many), or a class if it is expanded.

j_gene: TRBJ1-4; d_gene: NA; abundance: once; v_gene: TRBV6-1; len: 13; CDR3aa: CASSENWAEKLFF; CDR3nt: TGTGCCAGCAGTGAGAACTGGGCGGAAAAACTGTTTTTT
j_gene: TRBJ2-1; d_gene: NA; abundance: NA; v_gene: TRBV14; len: 12; CDR3aa: CASSRKVHEQFF; CDR3nt: TGTGCCAGCAGCCGTAAGGTCCATGAGCAGTTCTTC
j_gene: TRBJ1-6; d_gene: NA; abundance: NA; v_gene: TRBV20-1; len: 13; CDR3aa: CSASAGEGSPLHF; CDR3nt: TGCAGTGCCTCGGCCGGGGAAGGCTCACCCCTCCACTTT
j_gene: TRBJ1-1; d_gene: TRBD1; abundance: NA; v_gene: TRBV19; len: 13; CDR3aa: CASSIGGTGRAFF; CDR3nt: TGTGCCAGTAGTATTGGAGGGACAGGGAGAGCTTTCTTT
j_gene: TRBJ1-6; d_gene: NA; abundance: NA; v_gene: TRBV2; len: 13; CDR3aa: CASSDPGLSPLHF; CDR3nt: TGTGCCAGCAGTGATCCAGGGCTTTCACCCCTCCACTTT
j_gene: TRBJ2-7; d_gene: NA; abundance: NA; v_gene: TRBV20-1; len: 13; CDR3aa: CSAATGRDYEQYF; CDR3nt: TGCAGTGCTGCCACGGGACGGGACTACGAGCAGTACTTC
j_gene: TRBJ2-7; d_gene: TRBD1; abundance: many; v_gene: TRBV5-1; len: 16; CDR3aa: CASTLTGTGYSHEQYF; CDR3nt: TGCGCCAGCACCCTGACCGGGACAGGGTATTCCCACGAGCAGTACTTC
j_gene: TRBJ2-7; d_gene: NA; abundance: NA; v_gene: TRBV19; len: 14; CDR3aa: CASSILGQGYEQYF; CDR3nt: TGTGCCAGTAGTATTCTGGGACAAGGGTACGAGCAGTACTTC
j_gene: TRBJ2-1; d_gene: TRBD2; abundance: NA; v_gene: TRBV12-3/TRBV12-4; len: 15; CDR3aa: CASSLAGGRYNEQFF; CDR3nt: TGTGCCAGCAGTTTAGCGGGGGGGAGATACAATGAGCAGTTCTTC
j_gene: TRBJ2-7; d_gene: NA; abundance: many; v_gene: TRBV28; len: 16; CDR3aa: CASSLTFPPRPGEQYF; CDR3nt: TGTGCCAGCAGTTTAACCTTCCCTCCCCGGCCGGGGGAGCAGTACTTC
j_gene: TRBJ1-1; d_gene: NA; abundance: NA; v_gene: TRBV20-1; len: 13; CDR3aa: CSAREDIFAEAFF; CDR3nt: TGCAGTGCCCGGGAGGACATCTTCGCTGAAGCTTTCTTT
j_gene: TRBJ2-1; d_gene: TRBD2; abundance: medium-sized; v_gene: TRBV7-6; len: 12; CDR3aa: CASSSAGHEQFF; CDR3nt: TGTGCCAGCAGCTCAGCGGGGCATGAGCAGTTCTTC
j_gene: TRBJ1-2; d_gene: NA; abundance: NA; v_gene: TRBV14; len: 15; CDR3aa: CASSQGRGANYGYTF; CDR3nt: TGTGCCAGCAGCCAAGGTCGGGGGGCTAACTATGGCTACACCTTC
j_gene: TRBJ1-5; d_gene: TRBD1; abundance: NA; v_gene: TRBV29-1; len: 12; CDR3aa: CSAGQGGQPQHF; CDR3nt: TGCAGCGCGGGACAGGGTGGTCAGCCCCAGCATTTT